These 24 T cell receptor beta chains share one sample of origin, sequenced in a study of neurological immune-mediated disorders. Time point here: longitudinal time-point 3. TCRdb recomputed calls from the 5' RACE reads with MiXCR, one row per CDR3 protein. The sample yields tens of thousands of distinct CDR3 sequences, roughly 8.4% seen once. The sequencing sample was made of PBMCs. The receptor set was obtained from a woman aged 40 to 49 in good health.

There are many counts of this clonotype. This chain's CDR3 is CASSLGTGKNSPLHF. The CDR3 coding sequence is TGTGCCAGCAGCCTTGGGACGGGTAAAAATTCACCCCTCCACTTT. V gene TRBV7-2 combines with J gene TRBJ1-6; possible D gene TRBD1, 5 bases. The ends were cut back, 5 bases at V and 7 bases at J, with 15 bases in the middle. This CDR3 has 15 amino acids. Germline V gene lookup returns CDR1 SGHTA and CDR2 FQGNSA.

Many counts were recorded for this clonotype. The chain has TRBV7-3 and TRBJ2-5; D uncertain. The CDR3 length is 14 residues. V shed 3 bases and J shed 2 bases, with 10 bases lying between them. Germline V lookup: CDR1 SGHTA, CDR2 FQGTGA. The CDR3 sequence is CASSLGTNQETQYF. Here the CDR3 DNA reads TGTGCCAGCAGCTTGGGAACTAATCAAGAGACCCAGTACTTC.

The sample holds many counts of this clonotype. The gene calls are TRBV3-1 and TRBJ1-6, with a possible D match to TRBD1 (5 bases). The CDR3 totals 16 residues. V was clipped by 1 base and J by 7 bases, with 14 bases between them. CDR1 and CDR2 from the germline V gene are LGHDT and YNNKEL (reference sequence). As DNA, the CDR3 is TGTGCCAGCAGCCAAGGTGACGCAGGGCGGAATTCACCCCTCCACTTT. It is translated as CASSQGDAGRNSPLHF. The full variable domain, with the rest looked up from reference TRBV3-1 and TRBJ1-6, is DTAVSQTPKYLVTQMGNDKSIKCEQNLGHDTMYWYKQDSKKFLKIMFSYNNKELIINETVPNRFSPKSPDKAHLNLHINSLELGDSAVYFCASSQGDAGRNSPLHFGNGTRLTVT.

This clonotype has at least ten counts. The V and J genes are TRBV7-8 and TRBJ1-4, with TRBD1 as a possible D gene (6 bases). Germline lookup yields CDR1 SGHVS and CDR2 FQNEAQ. The CDR3 spans 16 residues. Trimming pared 3 bases from V and 0 bases from J, leaving 11 bases between. CDR3 in amino acids: CASSFYRASTNEKLFF. The CDR3 DNA reads TGTGCCAGCAGCTTTTACAGGGCCTCAACTAATGAAAAACTGTTTTTT.

This clonotype was recorded many times. V and J are TRBV10-1 and TRBJ1-1, with 10 bases identical to TRBD1. The germline V gene encodes CDR1 WNHNN and CDR2 SYGVQD (reference sequence). CDR3 length equals 15 residues. J was trimmed by 7 bases and V by 3 bases; bases with no gene match: 8. The CDR3 is CASSDTGTGVDEAFF. CDR3 nucleotides: TGCGCCAGCAGTGATACCGGGACAGGGGTCGATGAAGCTTTCTTT.

This clonotype has ten or more counts. CDR3 protein: CASSLVPSHSGNTIYF. Written as DNA, the CDR3 is TGTGCCAGCAGCTTAGTCCCAAGTCATTCTGGAAACACCATATATTTT. This sequence joins TRBV7-2 and TRBJ1-3; D remains unclear. The CDR3 runs 16 residues. Trimming stripped 1 base from V and 1 base from J, with 11 bases between. Germline CDR1 is SGHTA and CDR2 is FQGNSA.

This clonotype was seen at least ten times. This chain's CDR3 is CASSESPAGLNEQFF. In nucleotides, the CDR3 is TGCGCCAGCAGTGAGAGTCCAGCGGGATTGAATGAGCAGTTCTTC. The chain is built from TRBV10-1 and TRBJ2-1, with TRBD2 matching over 7 bases. Germline V CDR1 and CDR2: WNHNN, SYGVQD (reference sequence). Trimming cost V 2 bases and J 7 bases; bases outside gene matches: 8. This CDR3 has 15 amino acids.

This clonotype has only a few counts. The chain uses TRBV20-1 and TRBJ2-7; tentatively, D is TRBD1 or TRBD2 (5 bases each). Trimming shortened V by 0 bases and J by 3 bases, and 18 bases separated the two germline ends. Germline V lookup: CDR1 DFQATT, CDR2 SNEGSKA (reference sequence). The CDR3 is 16 amino acids. The CDR3 coding sequence is TGCAGTGCTAGAGATCCGGGGTCGACAGCGAACTACGAGCAGTACTTC. This gives the protein CSARDPGSTANYEQYF.

This clonotype came up many times. The genes are TRBV5-1 and TRBJ2-2; the match to TRBD1 covers 8 bases. Germline lookup yields CDR1 SGHRS and CDR2 YFSETQ. The CDR3 consists of 16 residues. V trimming: 0 bases; J trimming: 4 bases; junction bases outside the gene matches: 5. CDR3 region: CASSLGDRGSTGELFF. In DNA form, the CDR3 reads TGCGCCAGCAGCTTGGGAGACAGGGGTAGCACCGGGGAGCTGTTTTTT.

This clonotype came up many times. The chain carries TRBV18 and TRBJ1-1, with D maybe TRBD1 (5 bases). The germline V and J ends were trimmed by 3 bases and 0 bases, with 8 bases remaining between them. The CDR3 sequence is 14 residues long. Germline loops: CDR1 KGHSH, CDR2 LQKENI. In DNA form, the CDR3 reads TGTGCCAGCTCACCCCAGGGCATGAACACTGAAGCTTTCTTT. The encoded protein is CASSPQGMNTEAFF.

This clonotype came up many times. Compared with germline, one end of the junction differs, possibly owing to a read error. The V and J genes are TRBV20-1 and TRBJ1-1; D might be TRBD1 (5 bases). CDR3 size: 15 residues. CDR1 and CDR2 from the germline V gene are DFQATT and SNEGSKA (reference sequence). CDR3 bases: TGCAGTGCCAGAGGTGAATCGGGGGAGAACACTGAAGCTTTCTTT. Its protein is CSARGESGENTEAFF.

This clonotype has at least ten counts. The V call is TRBV5-1, the J call TRBJ2-3; possibly TRBD2 for D (5 bases). V was cut by 4 bases and J by 4 bases, with 19 bases left in between. Germline CDR1 and CDR2: SGHRS and YFSETQ. There are 16 residues in the CDR3. CDR3 sequence (DNA): TGCGCCAGCAGCCCCGATCGGACTCTCCTGGCAGATACGCAGTATTTT. Translating it yields CASSPDRTLLADTQYF.

This clonotype was recorded many times. DNA for the CDR3: TGCGCCAGCAGCACCCTGACGAACACCGGGGAGCTGTTTTTT. Translating it yields CASSTLTNTGELFF. The chain couples TRBV5-1 to TRBJ2-2; D not resolved. The germline V and J ends were trimmed by 4 bases and 0 bases, with 7 bases remaining between them. CDR3 length: 14 amino acids. The germline V gene encodes CDR1 SGHRS and CDR2 YFSETQ.

This clonotype has a count of ten or more. The chain has TRBV20-1 and TRBJ2-1; the match to TRBD2 covers 7 bases. CDR3 length equals 15 residues. Per the germline V gene, CDR1 is DFQATT and CDR2 is SNEGSKA (reference sequence). Germline trimming cut 4 bases from V and 5 bases from J; bases unmatched to any gene: 11. CDR3 DNA: TGCAGTGCTACCAACCCCGGGACTATTAACAATGAGCAGTTCTTC. Translation gives CSATNPGTINNEQFF.

The chain uses TRBV4-3 and TRBJ1-2; D unresolved. Germline CDR1 and CDR2: LGHNA and YSLEER. Trimming stripped 0 bases from V and 5 bases from J, with 19 bases between. CDR3 length: 17 amino acids. CDR3 sequence (DNA): TGCGCCAGCAGCCAAGATTGGGTAGACATGGGAAAATATGGCTACACCTTC. Amino acid sequence: CASSQDWVDMGKYGYTF.

The CDR3 is CASSLDGSGYEQYF. The CDR3 nucleotides are TGTGCCAGCAGCTTAGACGGTTCGGGCTACGAGCAGTACTTC. This rearrangement joins TRBV11-2 to TRBJ2-7; no reliable D call. V was pared by 0 bases and J by 3 bases, with 9 bases between. CDR1 and CDR2 (germline): SGHAT, FQNNGV. The CDR3 is 14 residues long.

Of note for this clonotype: Being one base from a much bigger clone, this may be a read error. This chain connects TRBV6-5 to TRBJ1-5, with 7 positions matching TRBD1. The germline V gene has CDR1 MNHEY and CDR2 SVGAGI. This CDR3 has 15 amino acids. CDR3 bases: TGTGTCAGCAGACCCGGGACAGCAAGCAATCAGCCCCAGCATTTT. Amino acid sequence: CVSRPGTASNQPQHF.

This clonotype ranks as medium-sized. The chain links TRBV4-3 to TRBJ1-6; possible D gene TRBD1, 5 bases. The ends were cut back, 0 bases at V and 7 bases at J, with 13 bases in the middle. The CDR3 has 16 amino acids. CDR1 and CDR2 from the germline V gene are LGHNA and YSLEER. The CDR3 spells CASSQDLPGRNSPLHF. DNA for the CDR3: TGCGCCAGCAGCCAAGATCTCCCAGGGAGGAATTCACCCCTCCACTTT.

This chain connects TRBV9 to TRBJ2-7; 10 nucleotides line up with TRBD1. The CDR3 loop spans 16 amino acids. Trimming removed 0 bases from V and 6 bases from J; junction bases left unmatched: 9. From germline, CDR1 is SGDLS and CDR2 YYNGEE. The CDR3 reads CASSVDGGTGASEQYF. The CDR3 nucleotides read TGTGCCAGCAGCGTAGATGGGGGGACAGGGGCTTCCGAGCAGTACTTC.

This clonotype was observed many times. The DNA of the CDR3 is TGTGCCACCAGCAGAGAAGCAGATACGCAGTATTTT. The encoded protein is CATSREADTQYF. The rearrangement uses TRBV15 and TRBJ2-3, with D uncertain. The germline gives CDR1 LNHNV, CDR2 YYDKDF (reference sequence). Trimming cost V 0 bases and J 4 bases, with 2 bases left between them. There are 12 residues in the CDR3.

This clonotype is deemed medium-sized. The V gene is TRBV7-9, the J gene TRBJ2-3; 9 bases line up with TRBD2. J lost 1 base, V lost 7 bases, and 9 bases had no gene match. The length of the CDR3 is 16 residues. Germline CDR1 is SEHNR and CDR2 is FQNEAQ (reference sequence). As DNA, the CDR3 is TGTGCCAGCATCCAGGCGTCTAGCGGGGGCACAGATACGCAGTATTTT. It yields the protein CASIQASSGGTDTQYF. Full variable domain (rest looked up from reference TRBV7-9 and TRBJ2-3): DTGVSQNPRHKITKRGQNVTFRCDPISEHNRLYWYRQTLGQGPEFLTYFQNEAQLEKSRLLSDRFSAERPKGSFSTLEIQRTEQGDSAMYLCASIQASSGGTDTQYFGPGTRLTVL.

This clonotype was seen ten or more times. V gene TRBV7-2 combines with J gene TRBJ1-1; no reliable D call. Germline V CDR1 and CDR2: SGHTA, FQGNSA. V lost 1 base and J 5 bases, leaving 8 bases between the germline ends. The CDR3 contains 13 residues. In DNA, the CDR3 is TGTGCCAGCAGCTTAGACCGGGAAACTGAAGCTTTCTTT. Translated, it gives CASSLDRETEAFF.

This sequence joins TRBV7-2 and TRBJ2-3; no firm D call. The CDR3 loop spans 13 amino acids. The V gene's germline CDR1 is SGHTA and CDR2 FQGNSA. V was trimmed by 4 bases and J by 1 base, leaving 6 bases between them. CDR3 region: CASSSRRTDTQYF. The CDR3 nucleotides are TGTGCCAGCAGCTCCAGGCGCACAGATACGCAGTATTTT.

This clonotype has only a few counts. V usage is TRBV7-9 and J usage is TRBJ2-7; the D call may be TRBD1 or TRBD2 (5 bases each). The germline CDR1 and CDR2 sequences are SEHNR and FQNEAQ (reference sequence). CDR3 length: 14 residues. Deletions cut 4 bases from V and 5 bases from J, with 15 bases between. CDR3 in amino acids: CASSYRDPTNEQYF. The CDR3 bases are TGTGCCAGCAGCTACCGGGACCCCACCAACGAGCAGTACTTC.